Presented here are 20 T cell receptor beta chains from one specimen sequenced in a study of T cell changes during pregnancy in multiple sclerosis. Clones were read by immunoSEQ multiplex PCR, and TCRdb kept only the in-frame ones, dropping some. The sample contains approximately 47,000 clones, about 93% of which appear only once. Sequencing used CD4+ T cells from peripheral blood mononuclear cells, obtained in the first trimester of pregnancy. The receptors were sampled from a female donor with multiple sclerosis, enrolled in a pregnancy study.

The J gene is TRBJ1-1, the V gene TRBV18; TRBD1 might be the D (5 bases). V dropped 2 bases and J dropped 5 bases, with 21 bases sitting between them. The V gene's germline CDR1 is KGHSH and CDR2 LQKENI. The CDR3 length is 17 residues. DNA of the CDR3: TGTGCCAGCTCACCATATCCCGGGACTGGGGGGGTGACTGAAGCTTTCTTT. Its translation: CASSPYPGTGGVTEAFF. The entire variable domain, with the rest obtained from reference TRBV18 and TRBJ1-1, is as follows: NAGVMQNPRHLVRRRGQEARLRCSPMKGHSHVYWYRQLPEEGLKFMVYLQKENIIDESGMPKERFSAEFPKEGPSILRIQQVVRGDSAAYFCASSPYPGTGGVTEAFFGQGTRLTVV.

This chain joins TRBV6-1 and TRBJ2-5; perhaps TRBD1 as D (6 bases). CDR1 and CDR2 from the germline V gene are MNHNS and SASEGT. V was pared by 7 bases and J by 4 bases, with 13 bases between. The CDR3 covers 13 residues. The CDR3, as DNA: TGTGCCAGCACCGCGACAGGAACAGAGACCCAGTACTTC. Residues: CASTATGTETQYF.

The chain recombines TRBV5-1 with TRBJ2-7, with D tentatively TRBD1 (5 bases). Germline values: CDR1 SGHRS, CDR2 YFSETQ. Trimming cost V 1 base and J 6 bases, with 14 bases left between them. There are 14 residues in the CDR3. CDR3 region: CASSLTQVCCEQYF. CDR3 nucleotides: TGCGCCAGCAGCTTGACACAGGTGTGCTGCGAGCAGTACTTC.

The J gene is TRBJ2-1, the V gene TRBV11-1; D perhaps matches TRBD2 (9 bases). V gave up 1 base and J gave up 6 bases, with 25 bases separating them. The length of the CDR3 is 19 residues. CDR1 is SGHAT and CDR2 is FQDESV in the germline V gene (reference sequence). The CDR3 bases are TGTGCCAGCAGCTTAGGGCAGGGGGCGCGACTAGCGGACCCCAATGAGCAGTTCTTC. Residues: CASSLGQGARLADPNEQFF. The entire variable domain, with the rest obtained from reference TRBV11-1 and TRBJ2-1, is as follows: EAEVAQSPRYKITEKSQAVAFWCDPISGHATLYWYRQILGQGPELLVQFQDESVVDDSQLPKDRFSAERLKGVDSTLKIQPAELGDSAMYLCASSLGQGARLADPNEQFFGPGTRLTVL.

This clone was observed a single time. The J gene is TRBJ2-7, the V gene TRBV5-1; tentatively, D is TRBD1 (6 bases). The CDR3 has 13 residues. The V end was cut by 4 bases, the J end by 6 bases, with 14 bases between. Germline V gene sequence: CDR1 SGHRS, CDR2 YFSETQ. This CDR3 reads CASSQGYPGEQYF. Written as DNA, the CDR3 is TGCGCCAGCAGCCAGGGGTATCCTGGCGAGCAGTACTTC.

The chain uses TRBV5-1 and TRBJ2-2; the D gene is possibly TRBD2 (6 bases). The CDR3 consists of 16 residues. The V and J ends lost 4 bases and 4 bases respectively, with 17 bases between them. The germline V gene encodes CDR1 SGHRS and CDR2 YFSETQ. The CDR3 nucleotides are TGCGCCAGCAGCGTGGAGGGCAGGGTGGGCACCGGGGAGCTGTTTTTT. Protein: CASSVEGRVGTGELFF. Together with reference TRBV5-1 and TRBJ2-2, the CDR3 gives the full variable domain: KAGVTQTPRYLIKTRGQQVTLSCSPISGHRSVSWYQQTPGQGLQFLFEYFSETQRNKGNFPGRFSGRQFSNSRSEMNVSTLELGDSALYLCASSVEGRVGTGELFFGEGSRLTVL.

The J gene is TRBJ2-7, the V gene TRBV2, with a possible D match to TRBD2 (6 bases). The CDR3 is made up of 15 amino acids. Per germline, CDR1 SNHLY and CDR2 FYNNEI. V was clipped by 8 bases and J by 3 bases, with 20 bases between them. CDR3 protein: CASGGGVQNSYEQYF. The CDR3 DNA follows: TGTGCCAGCGGAGGAGGGGTTCAAAATAGCTACGAGCAGTACTTC.

The J gene is TRBJ2-1, the V gene TRBV19; a weak D match, TRBD1 (6 bases). Germline-derived CDR1 and CDR2 are LNHDA and SQIVND (reference sequence). This CDR3 has 14 amino acids. V was cut by 1 base and J by 7 bases, with 11 bases left in between. CDR3 coding DNA: TGTGCCAGTAGTATAGGACAACAGGGTAATGAGCAGTTCTTC. It translates to CASSIGQQGNEQFF.

This sequence joins TRBV7-9 and TRBJ1-3; D may be TRBD1 (6 bases). Per germline, CDR1 SEHNR and CDR2 FQNEAQ (reference sequence). The CDR3 length is 15 residues. V lost 0 bases to trimming and J lost 4 bases, with 10 bases between them. The CDR3 is CASSLAGGEGNTIYF. CDR3 nucleotide sequence: TGTGCCAGCAGCTTAGCAGGGGGTGAAGGAAACACCATATATTTT.

The chain combines TRBV19 with TRBJ1-1; TRBD1 aligns across 7 bases. Germline V CDR1 and CDR2: LNHDA, SQIVND (reference sequence). There are 16 residues in the CDR3. V lost 5 bases, J lost 6 bases, and 15 bases stayed unmatched. CDR3 protein: CASSGNRQGPLAEAFF. DNA of the CDR3: TGTGCCAGTAGTGGTAACCGACAGGGACCCTTGGCTGAAGCTTTCTTT. The variable domain in full, with the rest retrieved from reference TRBV19 and TRBJ1-1, is DGGITQSPKYLFRKEGQNVTLSCEQNLNHDAMYWYRQDPGQGLRLIYYSQIVNDFQKGDIAEGYSVSREKKESFPLTVTSAQKNPTAFYLCASSGNRQGPLAEAFFGQGTRLTVV.

This chain uses TRBV28 with TRBJ2-7, with TRBD2 matching 7 bases. V shed 6 bases, J shed 0 bases, and the junction held 11 bases outside the gene matches. Germline CDR1 reads MDHEN; CDR2 reads SYDVKM. The CDR3 extends over 16 amino acids. As DNA, the CDR3 is TGTGCCAGCAGCCCCTTCTTCGGGGGGAACTCCTACGAGCAGTACTTC. It translates to CASSPFFGGNSYEQYF.

V usage is TRBV10-3 and J usage is TRBJ2-7; 11 nucleotides line up with TRBD2. V shed 6 bases, J shed 4 bases, and the junction held 8 bases outside the gene matches. CDR1 is ENHRY and CDR2 is SYGVKD in the germline V gene. CDR3 size: 15 residues. The CDR3 nucleotides read TGTGCCATCAGCTTGACTAGCGGGGTTCCTTACGAGCAGTACTTC. Its protein product is CAISLTSGVPYEQYF.

The rearrangement joins TRBV5-4 to TRBJ1-1; no reliable D call. The CDR3 runs 15 residues. CDR1 and CDR2 (germline): SGHNT, YYREEE (reference sequence). With 0 bases removed from V and 1 base from J, the gap between germline ends came to 10 bases. CDR3 amino acids: CASSLGNGENTEAFF. As DNA, the CDR3 is TGTGCCAGCAGCTTGGGAAACGGGGAGAACACTGAAGCTTTCTTT.

The chain carries TRBV6-6 and TRBJ1-3; 7 bases are shared with TRBD1. Germline V gene lookup returns CDR1 MNHNY and CDR2 SVGAGI (reference sequence). Trimming cost V 6 bases and J 4 bases; bases outside gene matches: 9. The CDR3 spans 15 residues. The CDR3 nucleotides read TGTGCCAGCAGGCTACAGGGGTCCTCAGGAAACACCATATATTTT. Translated, it gives CASRLQGSSGNTIYF.

This chain connects TRBV6-1 to TRBJ2-7; 8 bases are a match to TRBD1. Germline values: CDR1 MNHNS, CDR2 SASEGT. The CDR3 extends over 13 amino acids. Trimming cost V 11 bases and J 3 bases; bases outside gene matches: 9. CDR3 amino acids: CAATGRGLYEQYF. CDR3 bases: TGTGCCGCCACAGGCAGGGGGCTCTACGAGCAGTACTTC.

The J gene is TRBJ1-2, the V gene TRBV6-5; D unclear. Germline CDR1 is MNHEY and CDR2 is SVGAGI. The CDR3 is made up of 15 amino acids. The V end lost 6 bases, the J end lost 1 base, and 15 bases lay between the germline ends. This CDR3 is CASRRSGNLNYGYTF. The DNA for the CDR3 is TGTGCCAGCAGAAGGAGCGGGAATCTTAACTATGGCTACACCTTC.

The sample holds one count of this clone. The chain links TRBV5-5 to TRBJ1-2, with 9 bases that match TRBD1. CDR1 SGHKS and CDR2 YYEKEE come from the germline V gene (reference sequence). The V gene end was trimmed by 2 bases and the J gene end by 8 bases; junction bases not matched to a gene: 7. The CDR3 is made up of 14 amino acids. CDR3 amino acids: CASSFLQGAEGYTF. For the CDR3, the DNA is TGTGCCAGCAGCTTTCTACAGGGGGCGGAAGGCTACACCTTC.

The chain recombines TRBV4-1 with TRBJ2-6; D is unresolved. The CDR3 has 17 amino acids. From germline, CDR1 is MGHRA and CDR2 YSYEKL. With 0 bases removed from V and 1 base from J, the gap between germline ends came to 10 bases. CDR3 in DNA: TGCGCCAGCAGCCAAGATAAGCTAATTTCTGGGGCCAACGTCCTGACTTTC. Translated: CASSQDKLISGANVLTF.

This chain joins TRBV21-1 and TRBJ1-4; no DNA check was done on the table's D call, TRBD1. TRBV21-1 corresponds to a pseudogene. The CDR3 contains 14 residues. CDR3 nucleotides: TGTGCCAGCAAGTCCAGGAAAACTAATGAAAAACTGTTTTTT. As protein: CASKSRKTNEKLFF.

The gene calls are TRBV19 and TRBJ1-5; unclear D gene. The V gene lost 5 bases and the J gene lost 5 bases, with 13 bases spanning the gap. Germline loops: CDR1 LNHDA, CDR2 SQIVND (reference sequence). The CDR3 sequence is 14 residues long. The CDR3 coding sequence is TGTGCCAGTAGTCTTTTATCAGCGGATCAGCCCCAGCATTTT. It yields the protein CASSLLSADQPQHF. Full variable domain (remainder filled in from reference TRBV19 and TRBJ1-5): DGGITQSPKYLFRKEGQNVTLSCEQNLNHDAMYWYRQDPGQGLRLIYYSQIVNDFQKGDIAEGYSVSREKKESFPLTVTSAQKNPTAFYLCASSLLSADQPQHFGDGTRLSIL.